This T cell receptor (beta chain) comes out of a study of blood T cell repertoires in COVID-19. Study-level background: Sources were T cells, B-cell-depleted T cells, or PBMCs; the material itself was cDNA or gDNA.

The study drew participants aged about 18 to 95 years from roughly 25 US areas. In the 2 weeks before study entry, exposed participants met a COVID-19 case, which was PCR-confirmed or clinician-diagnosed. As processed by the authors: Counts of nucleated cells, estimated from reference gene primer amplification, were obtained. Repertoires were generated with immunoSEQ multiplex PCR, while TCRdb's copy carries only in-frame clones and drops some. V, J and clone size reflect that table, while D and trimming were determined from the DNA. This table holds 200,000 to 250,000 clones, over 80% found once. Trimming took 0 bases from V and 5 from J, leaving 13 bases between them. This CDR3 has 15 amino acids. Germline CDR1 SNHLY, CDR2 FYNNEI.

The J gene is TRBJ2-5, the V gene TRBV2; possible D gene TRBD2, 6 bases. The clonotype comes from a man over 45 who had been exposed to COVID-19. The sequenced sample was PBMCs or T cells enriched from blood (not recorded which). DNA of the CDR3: TGTGCCAGCAGTGAAGCGGGCCAGGGAGGCGAGACCCAGTACTTC. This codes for CASSEAGQGGETQYF.